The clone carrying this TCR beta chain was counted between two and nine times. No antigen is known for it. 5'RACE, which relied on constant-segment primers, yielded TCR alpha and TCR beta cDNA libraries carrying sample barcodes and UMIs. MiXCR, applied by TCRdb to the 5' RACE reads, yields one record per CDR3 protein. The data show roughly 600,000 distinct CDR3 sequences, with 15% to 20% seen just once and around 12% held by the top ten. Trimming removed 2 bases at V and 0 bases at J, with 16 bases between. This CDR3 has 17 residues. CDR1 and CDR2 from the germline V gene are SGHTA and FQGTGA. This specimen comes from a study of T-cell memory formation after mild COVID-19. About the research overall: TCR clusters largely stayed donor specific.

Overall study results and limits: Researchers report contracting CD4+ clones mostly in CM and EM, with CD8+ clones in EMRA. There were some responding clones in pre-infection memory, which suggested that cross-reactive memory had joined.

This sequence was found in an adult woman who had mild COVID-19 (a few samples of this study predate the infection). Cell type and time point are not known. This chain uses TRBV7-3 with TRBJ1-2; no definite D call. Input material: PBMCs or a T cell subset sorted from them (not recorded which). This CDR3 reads CASSLLGRGVSNYGYTF. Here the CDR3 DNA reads TGTGCCAGCAGCTTACTAGGTCGGGGAGTCTCTAACTATGGCTACACCTTC.